Listed below are T cell receptor beta chains from one sample, sequenced in a study of cytomegalovirus exposure and HLA in healthy donors. The data were produced by immunoSEQ multiplex PCR, yet TCRdb's version contains in-frame clones alone and is incomplete. The table records some 170,000 clones, just over 70% of them present only once. Sequencing input: PBMCs. The source of these receptors is a human donor in good health. CDR3s include the opening cysteine and the closing phenylalanine or tryptophan. Each record gives: V gene, D gene, J gene, clone size, CDR3 protein, CDR3 DNA. A D gene is named only where the DNA matches it firmly. Only part of the rows carry a size: once, few, many, or a class if the clone is expanded.

>TRBV19|.|TRBJ1-1|.
CASSPLLRQLNTEAFF
TGTGCCAGTAGCCCCCTTCTCAGACAGTTGAACACTGAAGCTTTCTTT
>TRBV5-1|.|TRBJ2-3|.
CASSLGGGDTDTQYF
TGCGCCAGCAGCTTGGGGGGCGGGGACACAGATACGCAGTATTTT
>TRBV7-9|.|TRBJ2-7|.
CASSLLDPSSYEQYF
TGTGCCAGCAGCTTACTAGACCCAAGCTCCTACGAGCAGTACTTC
>TRBV7-8|TRBD2|TRBJ2-3|.
CASSFAGGGADTQYF
TGTGCCAGCAGCTTTGCGGGGGGTGGCGCAGATACGCAGTATTTT
>TRBV7-2|TRBD1|TRBJ1-2|.
CASSSRTGLNYGYTF
TGTGCCAGCAGCTCACGGACAGGGCTAAACTATGGCTACACCTTC
>TRBV6-5|TRBD1|TRBJ1-5|.
CASSYSGTGQQPQHF
TGTGCCAGCAGTTACTCCGGGACAGGGCAACAGCCCCAGCATTTT
>TRBV7-3|.|TRBJ1-4|.
CASSVGVSNEKLFF
TGTGCCAGCAGCGTAGGGGTATCCAATGAAAAACTGTTTTTT
>TRBV5-1|.|TRBJ2-1|.
CASREGDNNEQFF
TGCGCCAGCAGGGAGGGCGACAACAATGAGCAGTTCTTC
>TRBV5-4|TRBD1|TRBJ1-2|.
CASSLTTGGSGGYTF
TGTGCCAGCAGCCTGACCACAGGGGGCTCGGGAGGCTACACCTTC
>TRBV27|TRBD1|TRBJ2-2|.
CASRTGGRELFF
TGTGCCAGCAGGACAGGGGGCCGGGAGCTGTTTTTT
>TRBV4-2|.|TRBJ1-2|.
CASSQDWKGENYGYTF
TGTGCCAGCAGCCAAGATTGGAAGGGAGAGAACTATGGCTACACCTTC
>TRBV2|TRBD2|TRBJ2-5|.
CASRMGLARDRKTQYF
TGTGCCAGCAGGATGGGACTAGCGCGGGATCGAAAGACCCAGTACTTC
>TRBV2|.|TRBJ1-5|.
CASRRWGRVMSNQPQHF
TGTGCCAGCAGGAGGTGGGGCAGGGTGATGAGCAATCAGCCCCAGCATTTT
>TRBV7-9|TRBD1|TRBJ2-3|.
CASSSPPGQGSDTQYF
TGTGCCAGCAGCTCACCTCCGGGACAGGGGTCAGATACGCAGTATTTT
>TRBV7-2|.|TRBJ1-3|.
CASSLEDTAGNTIYF
TGTGCCAGCAGCTTAGAAGACACCGCTGGAAACACCATATATTTT
>TRBV4-1|TRBD2|TRBJ2-1|.
CASSQDMGGSYNEQFF
TGCGCCAGCAGCCAAGATATGGGGGGGTCCTACAATGAGCAGTTCTTC
>TRBV30|.|TRBJ1-4|.
CAWTGGGRGTNEKLFF
TGTGCCTGGACGGGGGGGGGTCGTGGAACTAATGAAAAACTGTTTTTT
>TRBV5-8|.|TRBJ2-7|.
CASSWAVSASTIDEQYF
TGTGCCAGCAGCTGGGCCGTATCTGCCTCGACAATCGACGAGCAGTACTTC
>TRBV4-1|TRBD2|TRBJ2-7|.
CASRPLAGILYEQYF
TGCGCCAGCAGACCACTAGCGGGAATACTCTACGAGCAGTACTTC
>TRBV2|TRBD1|TRBJ1-2|.
CASSESTGTGNGYTF
TGTGCCAGCAGTGAAAGTACCGGGACAGGGAATGGCTACACCTTC
>TRBV21-1|.|TRBJ1-2|.
CASSKAPRGYGYTF
TGTGCCAGCAGCAAAGCGCCCCGGGGCTATGGCTACACCTTC
>TRBV6-5|TRBD1|TRBJ1-2|.
CASSRDRGSYGYTF
TGTGCCAGCAGTCGAGACAGGGGGTCCTATGGCTACACCTTC
>TRBV5-1|TRBD1|TRBJ2-2|.
CASSLYSPRQGNTGELFF
TGCGCCAGCAGCTTGTACTCTCCCCGACAGGGAAACACCGGGGAGCTGTTTTTT
>TRBV5-6|.|TRBJ2-7|.
CASSLANPPWSYEQYF
TGTGCCAGCAGCTTGGCCAACCCCCCATGGTCCTACGAGCAGTACTTC
>TRBV6-5|TRBD1|TRBJ2-7|.
CASSDGQGYEQYF
TGTGCCAGCAGCGACGGACAGGGCTACGAGCAGTACTTC
>TRBV21-1|.|TRBJ1-2|.
CASRASLTCYTF
TGTGCCAGCAGGGCATCCCTCACGTGCTACACCTTC
>TRBV4-1|TRBD1|TRBJ2-2|.
CASSHPRQGLPKTNTGELFF
TGCGCCAGCAGCCATCCCCGACAGGGCCTTCCTAAAACGAACACCGGGGAGCTGTTTTTT
>TRBV6-1|.|TRBJ2-3|.
CASSESSESYTQYF
TGTGCCAGCAGTGAATCCAGCGAATCATATACGCAGTATTTT
>TRBV5-4|.|TRBJ1-4|.
CASSLDPGGEKLFF
TGTGCCAGCAGCCTCGATCCCGGCGGGGAAAAACTGTTTTTT
>TRBV4-1|TRBD2|TRBJ2-1|.
CASSQDNQRGYNEQFF
TGCGCCAGCAGCCAAGATAACCAGCGGGGGTACAATGAGCAGTTCTTC
>TRBV14|TRBD1|TRBJ1-2|.
CASSQDRVGGYTF
TGTGCCAGCAGCCAGGACAGGGTAGGCGGCTACACCTTC
>TRBV18|TRBD1|TRBJ1-3|.
CASSSGTGWSGNTIYF
TGTGCCAGCTCGTCAGGGACAGGGTGGTCTGGAAACACCATATATTTT
>TRBV7-9|.|TRBJ1-5|few
CASSRGGGQPQHF
TGTGCCAGCAGCCGAGGGGGGGGTCAGCCCCAGCATTTT
>TRBV2|.|TRBJ2-2|few
CASSYHSGVVANTGELFF
TGTGCCAGCAGTTATCACTCAGGGGTCGTCGCGAACACCGGGGAGCTGTTTTTT
>TRBV10-3|TRBD2|TRBJ2-1|.
CAITPGLAVSYNEQFF
TGTGCCATCACCCCCGGACTAGCGGTTTCCTACAATGAGCAGTTCTTC
>TRBV4-1|TRBD2|TRBJ2-1|few
CASSQDASGGAIYNEQFF
TGCGCCAGCAGCCAAGATGCTAGCGGGGGGGCCATCTACAATGAGCAGTTCTTC
>TRBV4-2|.|TRBJ2-2|.
CASSQERTGELFF
TGTGCCAGCAGCCAAGAGCGCACCGGGGAGCTGTTTTTT
>TRBV6-5|.|TRBJ2-7|.
CASSYGQNSYEQYF
TGTGCCAGCAGTTACGGGCAGAACTCCTACGAGCAGTACTTC
>TRBV6-1|.|TRBJ1-5|.
CASSEGRGNNQPQHF
TGTGCCAGCAGTGAAGGTAGGGGCAACAATCAGCCCCAGCATTTT
>TRBV18|TRBD1|TRBJ2-7|.
CASSPPTGAYEQYF
TGTGCCAGCTCACCACCTACAGGGGCCTACGAGCAGTACTTC
>TRBV5-5|TRBD1|TRBJ1-1|few
CASSLGWDRGGAEAFF
TGTGCCAGCAGCTTGGGATGGGACAGGGGTGGAGCTGAAGCTTTCTTT
>TRBV6-1|TRBD1|TRBJ1-1|.
CASSGGQLTDTEAFF
TGTGCCAGCAGTGGGGGACAGCTTACGGACACTGAAGCTTTCTTT
>TRBV19|TRBD1|TRBJ1-5|once
CASTDQGVGQPQHF
TGTGCCAGTACGGATCAGGGGGTAGGGCAGCCCCAGCATTTT
>TRBV2|TRBD1|TRBJ2-3|.
CASSGDRGSPSTDTQYF
TGTGCCAGCAGTGGTGACAGGGGGTCCCCTAGCACAGATACGCAGTATTTT
>TRBV9|TRBD1|TRBJ1-2|.
CASSVEEQGDYGYTF
TGTGCCAGCAGCGTAGAAGAACAGGGGGACTATGGCTACACCTTC
>TRBV7-9|TRBD1|TRBJ2-2|.
CASSGRQGPNTGELFF
TGTGCCAGCAGCGGCCGACAGGGACCGAACACCGGGGAGCTGTTTTTT
>TRBV5-1|.|TRBJ2-7|.
CASSLTSYSGFPYEQYF
TGCGCCAGCAGCTTGACCAGCTACAGCGGGTTCCCCTACGAGCAGTACTTC
>TRBV5-1|TRBD1|TRBJ2-3|once
CASSFRLLGQGSSDTQYF
TGCGCCAGCAGCTTTAGGTTATTGGGACAGGGTAGTTCAGATACGCAGTATTTT
>TRBV9|.|TRBJ1-5|.
CASSVGGGGQPQHF
TGTGCCAGCAGCGTAGGAGGCGGCGGACAGCCCCAGCATTTT
>TRBV7-3|TRBD1|TRBJ2-7|.
CASSPRQGPYEQYF
TGTGCCAGCAGCCCAAGACAGGGACCCTACGAGCAGTACTTC
>TRBV7-2|.|TRBJ1-1|few
CASSRQRNTEAFF
TGTGCCAGCAGCCGACAGAGGAACACTGAAGCTTTCTTT
>TRBV2|.|TRBJ2-3|.
CASSPTDTQYF
TGTGCCAGCTCCCCAACAGATACGCAGTATTTT
>TRBV7-2|TRBD1|TRBJ2-7|.
CASSFTRQGYEQYF
TGTGCCAGCAGCTTCACTAGACAGGGGTACGAGCAGTACTTC
>TRBV12-5|TRBD1|TRBJ1-2|.
CASGLVVQGLNYGYTF
TGTGCTAGTGGTTTGGTCGTACAGGGGTTGAACTATGGCTACACCTTC
>TRBV30|.|TRBJ1-1|.
CAWSAGRENTEAFF
TGTGCCTGGAGTGCTGGGAGGGAGAACACTGAAGCTTTCTTT
>TRBV5-1|.|TRBJ2-3|.
CASSLAGEDPQYF
TGCGCCAGCAGCTTGGCGGGGGAGGATCCGCAGTATTTT
>TRBV2|.|TRBJ1-1|.
CASSERGRVNTEAFF
TGTGCCAGCAGTGAAAGGGGCAGGGTCAACACTGAAGCTTTCTTT
>TRBV19|.|TRBJ1-6|.
CASSMWQAGYNSPLHF
TGTGCCAGTAGTATGTGGCAGGCGGGATATAATTCACCCCTCCACTTT
>TRBV9|.|TRBJ1-5|few
CASSVGTGMDQPQHF
TGTGCCAGCAGCGTAGGTACAGGGATGGATCAGCCCCAGCATTTT